Ten or more counts support the clone carrying this T cell receptor (beta chain). The entry originates in a study of regulatory T cells in long-lasting Graves disease. Sequencing libraries for TCR beta were prepared with iRepertoire HTBI primers and Arm-PCR of CDR3 regions. TCRdb itself ran the multiplex PCR reads through MiXCR, one entry per CDR3 protein. The data hold roughly 430,000 distinct CDR3 sequences, with over 15% observed a single time. Described time point: newly diagnosed GD, antithyroid drugs for less than 3 months. Making the TCR library involved RNA that had been extracted from PBMCs. The peripheral blood volume drawn was about 10 milliliters, and it was collected into EDTA tubes. Germline values: CDR1 SQVTM, CDR2 ANQGSEA. The CDR3 spans 15 residues. Germline trimming cut 4 bases from V and 5 bases from J; bases unmatched to any gene: 11. The same sample was also studied in work on T cells in Graves' hyperthyroidism and ophthalmopathy. That source notes: The majority of expanded thyroid clonotypes above 0.001 also appeared in blood.

This chain links TRBV29-1 with TRBJ2-1, with 7 bases lining up with TRBD1. This receptor was obtained from a woman aged 30 to 39 with Graves disease. This sample comprised peripheral blood mononuclear cells (PBMCs), obtained at new diagnosis, from a patient treated with antithyroid drugs. The CDR3 nucleotides read TGCAGCGTTGCCTCGGCCGGGACAGTAAACAATGAGCAGTTCTTC. It yields the protein CSVASAGTVNNEQFF.